This TCR beta chain is drawn from a study of blood T cell repertoires in COVID-19. Study-wide background: Donors in the United States, Italy and Spain gave samples during acute or convalescent COVID-19.

Measured with immunoSEQ multiplex PCR; TCRdb has only the in-frame clones, and not every one. The data hold about 350,000 clones, with approximately 89% observed a single time. The V gene end was trimmed by 6 bases and the J gene end by 8 bases; junction bases not matched to a gene: 4. There are 13 residues in the CDR3. V gene TRBV12-3 or TRBV12-4 combines with J gene TRBJ1-6; 7 bases fit TRBD1. The sequence derives from a woman aged 60-75 years with COVID-19, enrolled during active disease. Specimen: peripheral blood. CDR3 amino acids: CASRPTGDSPLHF. The CDR3 nucleotides read TGTGCCAGCAGACCTACAGGGGATTCACCCCTCCACTTT.